The 32 T cell receptor beta chains given below trace back to one sample, sequenced in a study of post-analysis software for immune sequencing data. The study, taken as a whole, reports: A few TRBV segments occurring more often in patients than controls included TRBV5-6, TRBV5-1 and TRBV20-1.

Each TCR beta cDNA library carried unique molecular identifiers. TCRdb redid the calling of the PCR reads with MiXCR, one entry per CDR3 protein. The table has about 810,000 distinct CDR3 sequences, approximately 53% seen once; the top ten hold approximately 4.3%. Their antigen targets remain unknown. The material sequenced was blood. The receptors come from a girl between 5 and 17 years old with multiple sclerosis.

This clonotype was observed a few times. The chain links TRBV6-4 to TRBJ2-4; D is perhaps TRBD2 (6 bases). The CDR3 covers 14 residues. Per the germline V gene, CDR1 is MRHNA and CDR2 is SNTAGT. V dropped 0 bases and J dropped 9 bases, with 12 bases sitting between them. CDR3 nucleotide sequence: TGTGCCAGCAGTGACTCGGGAGGTGGTGGCATTCAGTACTTC. It specifies CASSDSGGGGIQYF.

The table lists this clonotype with a count of one. The chain has TRBV12-3 or TRBV12-4 and TRBJ2-3, with D unclear. The CDR3 runs to 13 residues. V was shortened by 4 bases and J by 6 bases, with 11 bases between the two germline ends. The CDR3 is CASSYLLYDTQYF. CDR3 coding DNA: TGTGCCAGCAGTTACCTACTCTACGATACGCAGTATTTT.

This clonotype was seen more than once but under ten times. CDR3 nucleotide sequence: TGTGCCAGCAGCTTGGAGAGCGGGAGGTCGTACAATGAGCAGTTCTTC. It translates to CASSLESGRSYNEQFF. The chain combines TRBV7-3 with TRBJ2-1; 9 bases line up with TRBD2. The V segment lost 3 bases and the J segment 4 bases; nucleotides outside the gene matches: 7. This CDR3 is 16 amino acids long. The V gene's germline CDR1 is SGHTA and CDR2 FQGTGA.

This clonotype was seen a handful of times. The chain joins TRBV7-9 to TRBJ2-7; 8 bases map to TRBD2. Germline V CDR1 and CDR2: SEHNR, FQNEAQ (reference sequence). This CDR3 has 19 amino acids. The ends lost 5 bases at V and 5 bases at J; junction bases unmatched: 23. CDR3: CASSRSGAGVPRTADEQYF. In nucleotides, the CDR3 is TGTGCCAGCAGCCGGTCGGGAGCGGGAGTCCCAAGAACTGCGGACGAGCAGTACTTC.

The chain combines TRBV12-3 or TRBV12-4 with TRBJ1-2, with TRBD1 matching 12 bases. J gave up 8 bases and V 3 bases, and 7 bases lay outside the gene matches. The CDR3 has 15 residues. The CDR3 nucleotides are TGTGCCAGCAGTTTCACGGGACAGGGGGCGAAGGGCTACACCTTC. Translating gives CASSFTGQGAKGYTF.

This clonotype was seen a single time. V is TRBV3-1 and J is TRBJ2-7; the D gene is possibly TRBD2 (6 bases). The V gene lost 1 base and the J gene lost 3 bases, with 13 bases spanning the gap. CDR3 length: 15 residues. Germline V gives CDR1 LGHDT, CDR2 YNNKEL (reference sequence). The CDR3 sequence: CASSQGGGNGYEQYF. CDR3 DNA sequence: TGTGCCAGCAGCCAAGGCGGCGGGAACGGCTACGAGCAGTACTTC.

V gene TRBV5-1 combines with J gene TRBJ1-2; TRBD1 agrees at 7 bases. V gave up 3 bases and J gave up 2 bases; unmatched junction bases: 4. Per germline, CDR1 SGHRS and CDR2 YFSETQ. CDR3 length equals 14 residues. The CDR3 sequence is CASSSGQANYGYTF. The CDR3 DNA sequence: TGCGCCAGCAGCTCCGGACAGGCGAACTATGGCTACACCTTC.

A few counts support this clonotype. This rearrangement joins TRBV10-3 to TRBJ2-6; no definite D call. The CDR3 has 15 residues. Trimming left V 0 bases short and J 2 bases short, with 5 bases between. Germline-derived CDR1 and CDR2 are ENHRY and SYGVKD. CDR3 nucleotide sequence: TGTGCCATCAGTGAGTCAAGGGCTGGGGCCAACGTCCTGACTTTC. Translation gives CAISESRAGANVLTF.

The rearrangement joins TRBV7-2 to TRBJ2-7; either TRBD1 or TRBD2 may fit D (5 bases each). The V end lost 1 base, the J end lost 7 bases, and 20 bases lay between the germline ends. This CDR3 is 16 amino acids long. Germline V lookup: CDR1 SGHTA, CDR2 FQGNSA. CDR3 sequence (DNA): TGTGCCAGCAGCTTAGAATGGGGGAGACGCTACAATGAGCAGTACTTC. Its protein is CASSLEWGRRYNEQYF. Supplemented by reference TRBV7-2 and TRBJ2-7, the full variable domain reads GAGVSQSPSNKVTEKGKDVELRCDPISGHTALYWYRQSLGQGLEFLIYFQGNSAPDKSGLPSDRFSAERTGGSVSTLTIQRTQQEDSAVYLCASSLEWGRRYNEQYFGPGTRLTVT.

The V gene is TRBV20-1, the J gene TRBJ2-3, with 7 bases that match TRBD2. This CDR3 has 15 amino acids. V lost 6 bases, J lost 2 bases, and 11 bases stayed unmatched. Germline V lookup: CDR1 DFQATT, CDR2 SNEGSKA (reference sequence). CDR3 sequence (DNA): TGCAGTGCCTCGCATCAGCGGGAATTCACAGATACGCAGTATTTT. This translates into CSASHQREFTDTQYF.

The CDR3 here is CASSASGTSGYAVDTQYF. The CDR3 nucleotides read TGTGCCAGCAGCGCGTCCGGGACTAGCGGGTACGCGGTAGATACGCAGTATTTT. V usage is TRBV5-5 and J usage is TRBJ2-3; TRBD2 agrees at 12 bases. In germline, CDR1 is SGHKS, CDR2 YYEKEE (reference sequence). Trimming at V came to 4 bases and at J to 5 bases, leaving 14 bases not matched to a gene. This CDR3 is 18 amino acids long. Based on the CDR3 plus reference TRBV5-5 and TRBJ2-3, the full variable domain is DAGVTQSPTHLIKTRGQQVTLRCSPISGHKSVSWYQQVLGQGPQFIFQYYEKEERGRGNFPDRFSARQFPNYSSELNVNALLLGDSALYLCASSASGTSGYAVDTQYFGPGTRLTVL.

The chain couples TRBV2 to TRBJ2-7; D is undetermined. The closer fit of TRBJ2-5 to the DNA end suggests the J call may be wrong. The CDR3 length is 12 residues. The germline CDR1 and CDR2 sequences are SNHLY and FYNNEI. The DNA for the CDR3 is TGTGCCAGCAGTGAGCTCCGTGAGACCCAGTACTTC. Translated: CASSELRETQYF.

This chain connects TRBV7-3 to TRBJ1-2; D remains unclear. The V gene lost 1 base and the J gene lost 8 bases, with 11 bases spanning the gap. The CDR3 is 13 residues long. Germline assignment: CDR1 SGHTA and CDR2 FQGTGA. The CDR3 bases are TGTGCCAGCAGCTTAAAACCGGACGGGGGCTACACCTTC. Protein: CASSLKPDGGYTF.

The chain employs TRBV4-2 and TRBJ2-5, with TRBD2 as a possible D gene (5 bases). TRBJ2-7 explains the end of the DNA better; the J call may be wrong. The CDR3 is made up of 16 amino acids. The germline gives CDR1 LGHNA, CDR2 YNFKEQ. The CDR3 sequence is CASSQEAERRSYEQYF. In DNA, the CDR3 is TGTGCCAGCAGCCAAGAGGCAGAGCGGAGATCCTACGAGCAGTACTTC.

The rearrangement joins TRBV15 to TRBJ1-2, with a weak D call TRBD1 (5 bases). There are 15 residues in the CDR3. Germline CDR1 LNHNV, CDR2 YYDKDF (reference sequence). Trimming pared 1 base from V and 4 bases from J, leaving 13 bases between. The CDR3 loop is CATSRGRDSPYGYTF. For the CDR3, the DNA is TGTGCCACCAGCAGAGGTAGAGACAGTCCCTATGGCTACACCTTC.

This clonotype turned up a few times. The V call is TRBV29-1, the J call TRBJ2-5; 12 bases map to TRBD2. The V gene's germline CDR1 is SQVTM and CDR2 ANQGSEA. The CDR3 runs to 18 residues. Unmatched junction bases numbered 24, after V lost 5 bases and J lost 11 bases. The CDR3 nucleotides read TGCAGCGTTATACTAGCGGGAGGAACGATAGATAAATACAATGAGCAGTACTTC. Its translation is CSVILAGGTIDKYNEQYF.

The CDR3 coding sequence is TGCAGCGCTCAGGGGGCTTTGGGCACAGATACGCAGTATTTT. This sequence encodes CSAQGALGTDTQYF. The J gene is TRBJ2-3, the V gene TRBV29-1; 8 bases are a match to TRBD1. V gave up 7 bases and J gave up 1 base; unmatched junction bases: 7. The germline V gene encodes CDR1 SQVTM and CDR2 ANQGSEA. This CDR3 has 14 amino acids.

The chain combines TRBV9 with TRBJ1-1, with 9 bases fitting TRBD1. J lost 1 base, V lost 0 bases, and 7 bases had no gene match. The CDR3 sequence is 17 residues long. Germline values: CDR1 SGDLS, CDR2 YYNGEE. In DNA form, the CDR3 reads TGTGCCAGCAGCGTAGTAGGACAGGGGAGGACGAACACTGAAGCTTTCTTT. Protein: CASSVVGQGRTNTEAFF.

The chain combines TRBV20-1 with TRBJ2-7, with TRBD2 matching over 11 bases. The CDR3 contains 15 residues. Germline V gene sequence: CDR1 DFQATT, CDR2 SNEGSKA (reference sequence). V was pared by 5 bases and J by 2 bases, with 8 bases of the junction left unmatched. The CDR3 is CSAHGLAGSPYEQYF. The DNA of the CDR3 is TGCAGTGCTCATGGACTAGCGGGCTCCCCCTACGAGCAGTACTTC.

J is TRBJ2-1 and V is TRBV20-1; 11 bases match TRBD2. In germline, CDR1 is DFQATT, CDR2 SNEGSKA (reference sequence). V gave up 4 bases and J gave up 9 bases; unmatched junction bases: 8. CDR3 length: 14 amino acids. The CDR3 reads CSAKTGTSGGEQFF. The CDR3 region has the DNA TGCAGTGCTAAAACCGGGACTAGCGGAGGTGAGCAGTTCTTC.

This clonotype was counted a few times. The rearrangement joins TRBV10-3 to TRBJ1-1, with 7 bases lining up with TRBD1. The V and J ends lost 7 bases and 11 bases, in that order; junction bases with no gene match: 10. Germline V gene lookup returns CDR1 ENHRY and CDR2 SYGVKD. The length of the CDR3 is 12 residues. The CDR3 is CAINDRAGEAFF. In DNA form, the CDR3 reads TGTGCCATCAATGACAGGGCGGGTGAGGCTTTCTTT.

Remarks on this clonotype: An end of the junction differs from the germline gene, which may be a read error. The chain has TRBV5-1 and TRBJ1-4, with TRBD1 as a possible D gene (6 bases). From germline, CDR1 is SGHRS and CDR2 YFSETQ. The CDR3 contains 15 residues. The CDR3 DNA sequence: TGCGCCAGCAGCCCTAAACAGGGATCTAATGAAAAACGGTTTTTT. Residues: CASSPKQGSNEKRFF.

Regarding this clonotype: One junction end disagrees with the germline gene, perhaps due to a read error. This chain links TRBV24-1 with TRBJ1-2; 7 bases map to TRBD1. Germline loops: CDR1 KGHDR, CDR2 SFDVKD. This CDR3 spans 16 amino acids. The CDR3 here is CATSDSGATGLYGSTF. The CDR3 coding sequence is TGTGCCACCAGTGATTCCGGGGCGACAGGGCTCTATGGCTCCACCTTC.

The gene calls are TRBV12-5 and TRBJ2-4, with no clear D. Judging by the DNA end, TRBJ2-5 fits better; the J call may be wrong. This CDR3 is built from 12 residues. Germline assignment: CDR1 LGHNT and CDR2 FRNRAP. In DNA form, the CDR3 reads TGTGCTAGTGGTTTGGTGGGGGAGACCCAGTACTTC. Protein product: CASGLVGETQYF.

The rearrangement joins TRBV2 to TRBJ2-7, with 7 positions matching TRBD1. J gave up 7 bases and V 4 bases, and 4 bases lay outside the gene matches. CDR1 and CDR2 (germline): SNHLY, FYNNEI. The CDR3 contains 12 residues. CDR3 sequence: CASSGQGQEQYF. DNA of the CDR3: TGTGCCAGCAGTGGGCAGGGACAGGAGCAGTACTTC. Together with reference TRBV2 and TRBJ2-7, the CDR3 gives the full variable domain: EPEVTQTPSHQVTQMGQEVILRCVPISNHLYFYWYRQILGQKVEFLVSFYNNEISEKSEIFDDQFSVERPDGSNFTLKIRSTKLEDSAMYFCASSGQGQEQYFGPGTRLTVT.

The genes are TRBV7-6 and TRBJ2-1; 13 nucleotides align to TRBD2. CDR1 and CDR2 (germline): SGHVS, FNYEAQ. Trimming at V came to 6 bases and at J to 9 bases, leaving 8 bases not matched to a gene. This CDR3 is built from 15 residues. CDR3 nucleotide sequence: TGTGCCAGCAGTTTTCCGGGACTAGCGGGATCTGAGCAGTTCTTC. It translates to CASSFPGLAGSEQFF.

This chain joins TRBV12-3 or TRBV12-4 and TRBJ2-1, with D perhaps matching TRBD2 (5 bases). V was trimmed by 5 bases and J by 0 bases, leaving 14 bases between them. The CDR3 covers 16 residues. The chain's CDR3 is CASSPRWEFSYNEQFF. As DNA, the CDR3 is TGTGCCAGCAGTCCACGGTGGGAGTTCTCCTACAATGAGCAGTTCTTC.

V gene TRBV7-3 combines with J gene TRBJ2-1; tentatively, D is TRBD1 (6 bases). The CDR3 extends over 14 amino acids. The germline V gene has CDR1 SGHTA and CDR2 FQGTGA. The germline V and J ends were trimmed by 5 bases and 11 bases, with 19 bases remaining between them. In DNA form, the CDR3 reads TGTGCCAGCAGCCCTGCCCGGGGACAAGGTCAGCAGTTCTTC. This translates into CASSPARGQGQQFF.

This chain joins TRBV20-1 and TRBJ2-7; D uncertain. The germline gives CDR1 DFQATT, CDR2 SNEGSKA (reference sequence). The ends were cut back, 1 base at V and 7 bases at J, with 11 bases in the middle. The CDR3 loop spans 12 amino acids. CDR3 sequence reads: CSARVASKEQYF. The CDR3 nucleotides are TGCAGTGCTAGAGTAGCTAGTAAAGAGCAGTACTTC.

This sequence joins TRBV7-2 and TRBJ2-5, with 9 positions matching TRBD2. The trim removed 0 bases at V and 1 base at J, leaving 3 bases unmatched. The CDR3 is 16 residues long. Germline V gene lookup returns CDR1 SGHTA and CDR2 FQGNSA. The CDR3 reads CASSLARGGLQETQYF. Here the CDR3 DNA reads TGTGCCAGCAGCTTAGCGCGGGGGGGCCTCCAAGAGACCCAGTACTTC.

V usage is TRBV21-1 and J usage is TRBJ2-7; TRBD1, as called in the table, went unchecked against the DNA. TRBV21-1 is described as a pseudogene. The CDR3 consists of 14 residues. The DNA for the CDR3 is TGTGCCAGCAGCAAAGAGGCAGGGGGCGCCGAGCAGTACTTC. This codes for CASSKEAGGAEQYF.

Details on this clonotype: Germline and junction disagree at one end, which may indicate a read error. V gene TRBV7-2 combines with J gene TRBJ2-2, with 11 positions matching TRBD2. The CDR3 extends over 16 amino acids. Germline assignment: CDR1 SGHTA and CDR2 FQGNSA. For the CDR3, the DNA is TGTGTCAGCAGCATAACTAGCGGGAGTGTCACCGGGGAGCTGTTTTTT. Protein sequence: CVSSITSGSVTGELFF.